These T cell receptor beta chains were read from a single sample in a study of T cells in localized non-small cell lung cancer. TCRdb's copy holds only in-frame clones and misses some; the assay was immunoSEQ multiplex PCR. The sample lists about 53,000 clones; over 70% were seen once. This sample comprised peripheral blood mononuclear cells, obtained before any cancer treatment. These TCRs come from a man aged 35-75 years with stage III lung adenocarcinoma. Each CDR3 is given with its conserved first and last residue. A D gene is named only where the DNA matches it firmly. Clone size, where shown, is once, few, many, or a class for clones that have expanded.

v_gene,abundance,d_gene,j_gene,CDR3aa,CDR3nt
TRBV7-9,few,-,TRBJ2-7,CASSLARSFVADEQYF,TGTGCCAGCAGCCTTGCACGTTCGTTTGTGGCGGACGAGCAGTACTTC
TRBV28,-,-,TRBJ2-7,CASSSSSYEQYF,TGTGCCAGCAGCTCAAGCTCCTACGAGCAGTACTTC
TRBV19,few,-,TRBJ2-7,CASSIGIFGEQYF,TGTGCCAGTAGTATAGGCATTTTCGGGGAGCAGTACTTC
TRBV29-1,-,-,TRBJ2-1,CSVDASIDEQFF,TGCAGCGTTGACGCTAGCATCGATGAGCAGTTCTTC
TRBV4-1,-,-,TRBJ2-3,CASSQEAAPSTDTQYF,TGCGCCAGCAGCCAAGAGGCGGCCCCTAGCACAGATACGCAGTATTTT
TRBV6-1,-,-,TRBJ2-1,CASSDLYRQNEQFF,TGTGCCAGCAGTGATTTGTACAGACAGAATGAGCAGTTCTTC
TRBV9,-,-,TRBJ1-6,CASSRTPIDPSPLHF,TGTGCCAGCAGCCGCACGCCTATCGACCCTTCACCCCTCCACTTT
TRBV10-1,-,TRBD1,TRBJ1-1,CASTPGQGGTEAFF,TGCGCCAGCACCCCGGGACAGGGAGGAACTGAAGCTTTCTTT
TRBV5-1,-,-,TRBJ2-1,CASSLGASGGGDEQFF,TGCGCCAGCAGCTTGGGCGCTAGCGGAGGGGGGGATGAGCAGTTCTTC
TRBV19,-,-,TRBJ2-7,CASRLRAKSYEQYF,TGTGCCAGTAGGCTCCGGGCTAAATCCTACGAGCAGTACTTC
TRBV2,-,-,TRBJ1-6,CASSDRVGNSPLHF,TGTGCCAGCAGTGACAGGGTTGGGAATTCACCCCTCCACTTT
TRBV19,-,-,TRBJ2-7,CASSNRTDFSYEQYF,TGTGCCAGTAGTAATCGGACAGACTTCTCCTACGAGCAGTACTTC
TRBV5-4,-,TRBD1,TRBJ1-2,CASSLGGQGADYTF,TGTGCCAGCAGCTTGGGGGGACAGGGGGCAGACTACACCTTC
TRBV27,-,TRBD2,TRBJ2-7,CASRRTSGVEQYF,TGTGCCAGCAGAAGGACTAGCGGGGTTGAGCAGTACTTC
TRBV6-6,-,TRBD1,TRBJ1-5,CASSYAAGGQQPQHF,TGTGCCAGCAGTTATGCCGCAGGGGGCCAACAGCCCCAGCATTTT
TRBV29-1,-,-,TRBJ2-6,CSILEAGANVLTF,TGCAGCATCCTGGAGGCTGGGGCCAACGTCCTGACTTTC
TRBV12-5,-,-,TRBJ2-7,CASGLRVGDSYEQYF,TGTGCTAGTGGTTTGAGGGTGGGAGACTCCTACGAGCAGTACTTC
TRBV5-1,-,-,TRBJ2-3,CASSLGGQDTQYF,TGCGCCAGCAGCTTGGGGGGGCAAGATACGCAGTATTTT
TRBV9,-,-,TRBJ2-5,CASSVGGATGETQYF,TGTGCCAGCAGCGTCGGAGGGGCAACAGGGGAGACCCAGTACTTC
TRBV4-3,-,TRBD2,TRBJ2-3,CASSLLRTSQDTQYF,TGCGCCAGCAGCCTCCTAAGGACTAGTCAAGATACGCAGTATTTT
TRBV11-2,-,-,TRBJ2-2,CASSPSSNTGELFF,TGTGCCAGCAGCCCCTCATCGAACACCGGGGAGCTGTTTTTT
TRBV7-3,-,-,TRBJ1-1,CASSLSSNTEAFF,TGTGCCAGCAGCTTAAGCAGCAACACTGAAGCTTTCTTT
TRBV6-5,-,-,TRBJ2-3,CASSYGGTDTQYF,TGTGCCAGCAGTTACGGGGGCACAGATACGCAGTATTTT
TRBV15,-,-,TRBJ2-5,CATSRPDWEETQYF,TGTGCCACCAGCAGACCTGATTGGGAAGAGACCCAGTACTTC
TRBV2,-,-,TRBJ2-2,CASTAFGAEKVTGELFF,TGTGCCAGCACCGCCTTTGGGGCGGAGAAAGTTACCGGGGAGCTGTTTTTT
TRBV27,-,-,TRBJ1-1,CASSYGRGFLNTEAFF,TGTGCCAGCAGTTACGGCAGAGGGTTTTTGAACACTGAAGCTTTCTTT
TRBV4-3,-,TRBD2,TRBJ2-3,CASSLLLAGGYTDTQYF,TGCGCCAGCAGCCTCCTTCTAGCGGGGGGTTACACAGATACGCAGTATTTT
TRBV30,-,-,TRBJ1-1,CAWSAGGSQAFF,TGTGCCTGGAGTGCGGGAGGGAGCCAAGCTTTCTTT
TRBV2,few,-,TRBJ1-5,CASSEQGRNQPQHF,TGTGCCAGCAGTGAACAGGGGCGAAATCAGCCCCAGCATTTT
TRBV5-1,-,-,TRBJ2-6,CASGGGSGANVLTF,TGCGCCAGCGGCGGTGGGTCTGGGGCCAACGTCCTGACTTTC
TRBV4-1,-,TRBD2,TRBJ2-5,CASSHLGLADQETQYF,TGCGCCAGCAGCCACTTGGGACTAGCGGACCAAGAGACCCAGTACTTC
TRBV29-1,few,-,TRBJ2-5,CSVESDRQETQYF,TGCAGCGTTGAATCGGACAGACAAGAGACCCAGTACTTC
TRBV18,-,-,TRBJ1-1,CASSPPGGTAEAFF,TGTGCCAGCTCACCACCGGGAGGTACGGCTGAAGCTTTCTTT
TRBV5-1,-,-,TRBJ2-7,CASNALPQRQYYYEQYF,TGCGCCAGCAATGCCCTCCCCCAGCGACAGTACTATTACGAGCAGTACTTC
TRBV2,-,TRBD1,TRBJ2-1,CASSEVGQGEQFF,TGTGCCAGCAGTGAAGTAGGACAGGGTGAGCAGTTCTTC
TRBV19,-,TRBD1,TRBJ2-1,CASSFRTGQDEQFF,TGTGCCAGTAGTTTCCGGACAGGGCAAGATGAGCAGTTCTTC
TRBV6-6,-,-,TRBJ1-1,CASSYKGDTEAFF,TGTGCCAGCAGTTACAAGGGTGACACTGAAGCTTTCTTT
TRBV11-2,-,-,TRBJ2-7,CASSLAGFYEQYF,TGTGCCAGCAGCTTAGCAGGTTTCTACGAGCAGTACTTC
TRBV2,-,TRBD1,TRBJ1-4,CASSSGTARKLFF,TGTGCCAGCAGTTCCGGGACAGCGAGAAAACTGTTTTTT
TRBV12-5,once,TRBD2,TRBJ2-1,CASGPLSGGLLNEQFF,TGTGCTAGTGGGCCCCTTAGCGGGGGGTTGCTCAATGAGCAGTTCTTC
TRBV9,-,-,TRBJ1-1,CASSVDPSTGTEAFF,TGTGCCAGCAGCGTAGATCCCTCGACTGGAACTGAAGCTTTCTTT
TRBV13,-,TRBD1,TRBJ2-5,CASSPWTGQETQYF,TGTGCCAGCAGCCCCTGGACAGGACAAGAGACCCAGTACTTC
TRBV18,-,-,TRBJ2-5,CASSPPGQGGETQYF,TGTGCCAGCTCACCACCGGGGCAGGGAGGAGAGACCCAGTACTTC
TRBV11-2,-,-,TRBJ1-2,CASSLAWQGNGYTF,TGTGCCAGCAGCTTAGCTTGGCAGGGGAATGGCTACACCTTC
TRBV7-9,-,-,TRBJ2-7,CASSYLPKPYEQYF,TGTGCCAGCAGCTACCTCCCCAAACCCTACGAGCAGTACTTC
TRBV6-1,-,-,TRBJ2-7,CASSELWGYSYEQYF,TGTGCCAGCAGTGAGCTTTGGGGGTACTCCTACGAGCAGTACTTC
TRBV5-6,-,-,TRBJ1-2,CASSSGLLEEGYTF,TGTGCCAGCAGCTCCGGACTCCTAGAGGAAGGCTACACCTTC
TRBV18,-,TRBD1,TRBJ1-2,CASSPGGQGTRSGYTF,TGTGCCAGCTCACCAGGGGGACAGGGGACGCGGAGTGGCTACACCTTC
TRBV29-1,-,-,TRBJ1-4,CSARRREKLFF,TGCAGCGCTCGAAGGCGTGAAAAACTGTTTTTT
TRBV6-5,-,-,TRBJ2-1,CASSDPGTREQFF,TGTGCCAGCAGTGATCCGGGGACCAGGGAGCAGTTCTTC
TRBV19,-,-,TRBJ1-1,CASQPQGVNTEAFF,TGTGCCAGCCAACCACAGGGAGTTAACACTGAAGCTTTCTTT
TRBV9,-,-,TRBJ2-5,CASSVEGRLQETQYF,TGTGCCAGCAGCGTAGAGGGACGGCTTCAAGAGACCCAGTACTTC
TRBV27,once,-,TRBJ1-1,CASSELGGPTEAFF,TGTGCCAGCAGTGAACTAGGGGGGCCCACTGAAGCTTTCTTT
TRBV2,once,-,TRBJ1-1,CASSGRDRNTEAFF,TGTGCCAGCAGTGGCCGGGATCGGAACACTGAAGCTTTCTTT
TRBV7-9,-,-,TRBJ2-1,CASSLNPRNEQFF,TGTGCCAGCAGCTTAAACCCTCGAAATGAGCAGTTCTTC
TRBV2,once,-,TRBJ2-6,CASSELHSGANVLTF,TGTGCCAGCAGTGAATTGCATTCTGGGGCCAACGTCCTGACTTTC
TRBV4-2,-,-,TRBJ2-5,CASSQRPEETQYF,TGTGCCAGCAGCCAAAGGCCGGAAGAGACCCAGTACTTC
TRBV7-3,-,TRBD2,TRBJ2-3,CASSQQAGGPGADTQYF,TGTGCCAGCAGCCAGCAAGCGGGAGGGCCTGGTGCAGATACGCAGTATTTT
TRBV19,-,-,TRBJ1-1,CASSIAVDTEAFF,TGTGCCAGTAGTATCGCGGTGGACACTGAAGCTTTCTTT
TRBV9,-,TRBD1,TRBJ2-2,CASSVSGTGPTGELFF,TGTGCCAGCAGCGTATCCGGGACAGGGCCCACCGGGGAGCTGTTTTTT